This record covers a single T cell receptor beta chain. CDR3 length: 15 amino acids. Germline lookup yields CDR1 SGHTA and CDR2 FQGNSA. V gave up 5 bases and J gave up 5 bases, with 18 bases separating them. This specimen belongs to a study of control samples from healthy donors and cancer patients. Sequencing used immunoSEQ multiplex PCR; TCRdb keeps in-frame clones, though not all of them. Of 70,000 or so clones listed, 94% are singletons. The TCR sequence derives from a woman aged 40 to 50 in good health. This chain connects TRBV7-2 to TRBJ1-1; no reliable D call. Source material: blood. The CDR3 sequence: CASSPEGSARTEAFF. In DNA form, the CDR3 reads TGTGCCAGCAGCCCGGAGGGCAGCGCGCGGACTGAAGCTTTCTTT.